This TCR beta chain was recovered during a study of CD8 T cell repertoires and HIV-1 epitope variants. Overall study context: Separate wells received one of Twenty-five Gag or Nef variant peptides. Cultures ran more than nine days, with IL-2, IL-7 and IL-15 added on days 3 and 7. Tested: three Gag epitope families, Nef HW9 and YT9.

Libraries were prepared by immunoSEQ multiplex PCR; TCRdb keeps only in-frame clonotypes and omits some of them. Found here are thousands of clones, around 66% of them singletons; the top ten hold 35% to 55%. Note on this clone: As yet, its antigen is unknown.

The V gene lost 3 bases and the J gene lost 4 bases, with 10 bases spanning the gap. This CDR3 has 14 amino acids. From germline, CDR1 is LNHDA and CDR2 SQIVND (reference sequence). Sequenced: cultured CD8+ T cells derived from PBMCs. The rearrangement links TRBV19 to TRBJ1-5; D unclear. This clonotype was obtained from a male donor with HIV. The CDR3 loop is CASSIPRRNQPQHF. The DNA for the CDR3 is TGTGCCAGTAGTATCCCCAGGAGGAATCAGCCCCAGCATTTT.